This T cell receptor beta chain was obtained from a study of T cells in Graves' hyperthyroidism and ophthalmopathy. Overall study: Prior to any treatment, at the point of initial diagnosis, peripheral blood was collected.

Study-wide results and caveats: The model foresaw ophthalmopathy a median about 6.5 months prior to onset.

The CDR3 spans 14 residues. Germline CDR1 reads WNHNN; CDR2 reads SYGVQD (reference sequence). V dropped 8 bases and J dropped 9; count of bases not matched to a gene: 13. The investigators amplified TCR beta CDR3 regions from RNA transcripts. First-round RT-PCR of the TCR CDR3 relied on the HTBI primer set. Using its own MiXCR run on the multiplex PCR reads, TCRdb lists one record per CDR3 protein. Of around 250,000 distinct CDR3 sequences in the sample, 13% to 15% were seen once. In the case of this clonotype: Its antigen is undetermined.

Patients aged 18 to 65 had newly diagnosed hyperthyroidism of under 2 months' duration. For the diagnoses, clinical symptoms, serum thyroxine and TRAb, thyroid ultrasound and orbital computed tomography were used. What was sequenced was blood. This clonotype was sampled from a woman in her forties with Graves' hyperthyroidism that later progressed to Graves' ophthalmopathy. This chain joins TRBV10-1 and TRBJ2-4; TRBD1 aligns across 7 bases. CDR3 nucleotides: TGCGCCAGCTCAATCGACAGGGCCCAAGGCATTCAGTACTTC. It yields the protein CASSIDRAQGIQYF.